The 10 T cell receptor beta chains reported below all come from one sample, sequenced in a study of shared clonotypes between healthy human individuals. TCRdb's copy holds only in-frame clones and misses some; the assay was immunoSEQ multiplex PCR. The sample lists fewer than 650,000 clones, 70% to 80% occurring once. What was sequenced was PBMCs. The receptors were gathered from a woman aged 40 to 49 in good health. Some clones in this sample may be carry-over from other donors' samples.

The rearrangement links TRBV28 to TRBJ1-4, with D perhaps TRBD1 (5 bases). The V end was cut by 6 bases, the J end by 8 bases, with 16 bases between. This CDR3 contains 14 residues. CDR1 MDHEN and CDR2 SYDVKM come from the germline V gene. CDR3 nucleotide sequence: TGTGCCAGCAGCCCCGGGACCTCAAAAGAAAAACTGTTTTTT. Amino acid sequence: CASSPGTSKEKLFF. The full variable domain, with the rest looked up from reference TRBV28 and TRBJ1-4, is DVKVTQSSRYLVKRTGEKVFLECVQDMDHENMFWYRQDPGLGLRLIYFSYDVKMKEKGDIPEGYSVSREKKERFSLILESASTNQTSMYLCASSPGTSKEKLFFGSGTQLSVL.

This clone was seen a single time. The V call is TRBV18, the J call TRBJ1-2; the D is unclear. The V gene's germline CDR1 is KGHSH and CDR2 LQKENI. The CDR3 is made up of 15 amino acids. The V end was cut by 4 bases, the J end by 6 bases, with 18 bases between. The CDR3 spells CASSRVEGYSDGYTF. Written as DNA, the CDR3 is TGTGCCAGCTCACGAGTTGAGGGTTATAGTGATGGCTACACCTTC.

The chain carries TRBV28 and TRBJ2-5; 14 bases match TRBD2. CDR3 size: 15 residues. J was trimmed by 5 bases and V by 6 bases; bases with no gene match: 5. Germline CDR1 reads MDHEN; CDR2 reads SYDVKM. CDR3 sequence: CASRGTSGSWETQYF. CDR3 DNA: TGTGCCAGCAGGGGGACTAGCGGGAGTTGGGAGACCCAGTACTTC.

The V gene is TRBV30, the J gene TRBJ1-4, with D possibly matching TRBD1 (5 bases). V dropped 3 bases and J dropped 8 bases, with 13 bases sitting between them. CDR1 is GTSNPN and CDR2 is SVGIG in the germline V gene (reference sequence). CDR3 length: 13 residues. CDR3 region: CAWSGRENEKLFF. The CDR3 coding sequence is TGTGCCTGGAGCGGCAGGGAGAACGAAAAACTGTTTTTT.

Of note for this clone: Other DNA sequences in the sample encode the same CDR3. The rearrangement joins TRBV18 to TRBJ2-2, with D possibly being TRBD1 (5 bases). There are 14 residues in the CDR3. V was pared by 3 bases and J by 1 base, with 6 bases between. Germline V lookup: CDR1 KGHSH, CDR2 LQKENI. The chain's CDR3 is CASSPDRNTGELFF. The CDR3 nucleotides read TGTGCCAGCTCACCTGACAGGAACACCGGGGAGCTGTTTTTT. Variable domain in full (rest from reference TRBV18 and TRBJ2-2): NAGVMQNPRHLVRRRGQEARLRCSPMKGHSHVYWYRQLPEEGLKFMVYLQKENIIDESGMPKERFSAEFPKEGPSILRIQQVVRGDSAAYFCASSPDRNTGELFFGEGSRLTVL.

The rearrangement joins TRBV18 to TRBJ2-1, with D perhaps matching TRBD1 or TRBD2 (6 bases each). This CDR3 has 15 residues. The germline V gene has CDR1 KGHSH and CDR2 LQKENI. Trimming left V 1 base short and J 7 bases short, with 14 bases between. The CDR3 nucleotides are TGTGCCAGCTCACCACAGGGGGGCCAATGGAATGAGCAGTTCTTC. Amino acid sequence: CASSPQGGQWNEQFF.

The V and J genes are TRBV5-1 and TRBJ2-7; 9 bases fit TRBD2. V lost 4 bases, J lost 3 bases, and 5 bases stayed unmatched. Germline values: CDR1 SGHRS, CDR2 YFSETQ. This CDR3 contains 14 residues. CDR3 protein: CASSPQTSGYEQYF. DNA for the CDR3: TGCGCCAGCAGCCCACAGACTAGCGGCTACGAGCAGTACTTC. Looking up the rest from reference TRBV5-1 and TRBJ2-7 gives the full variable domain: KAGVTQTPRYLIKTRGQQVTLSCSPISGHRSVSWYQQTPGQGLQFLFEYFSETQRNKGNFPGRFSGRQFSNSRSEMNVSTLELGDSALYLCASSPQTSGYEQYFGPGTRLTVT.

Remarks on this clone: The sample contains more than one DNA sequence encoding this CDR3. The rearrangement links TRBV7-3 to TRBJ1-1; D remains ambiguous. Germline V gives CDR1 SGHTA, CDR2 FQGTGA. V was cut by 5 bases and J by 4 bases, with 11 bases left in between. The CDR3 loop spans 13 amino acids. The CDR3 protein is CASSLSEGTEAFF. Here the CDR3 DNA reads TGTGCCAGCAGCCTAAGTGAGGGCACTGAAGCTTTCTTT.

The rearrangement links TRBV11-2 to TRBJ2-1, with 8 bases matching TRBD1. This CDR3 has 13 amino acids. Losses at the gene ends were 2 bases for V and 7 bases for J; bases not matched to a gene: 1. Germline assignment: CDR1 SGHAT and CDR2 FQNNGV. The CDR3 reads CASSLRQGNEQFF. In DNA, the CDR3 is TGTGCCAGCAGCTTACGACAGGGGAATGAGCAGTTCTTC.

The J gene is TRBJ1-4, the V gene TRBV7-6; D gene uncertain. This CDR3 contains 14 residues. The germline CDR1 and CDR2 sequences are SGHVS and FNYEAQ. Trimming took off 1 base at V and 0 bases at J, with 3 bases between the two ends. The CDR3 coding sequence is TGTGCCAGCAGCTTAGATGCAACTAATGAAAAACTGTTTTTT. It is translated as CASSLDATNEKLFF.